The 5 T cell receptor beta chains given below trace back to one sample, sequenced in a study of T cell changes during pregnancy in multiple sclerosis. Here immunoSEQ multiplex PCR was the method, and the copy in TCRdb shows in-frame clones only, minus some. This sample yields tens of thousands of clones, of which over 75% are seen a single time; about 0.88% belongs to the top ten. The starting material was peripheral blood, obtained before pregnancy. Source of these receptors: a female donor with multiple sclerosis, enrolled in a pregnancy study.

This chain links TRBV5-6 with TRBJ1-1; D gene uncertain. V lost 2 bases and J 3 bases, leaving 5 bases between the germline ends. From germline, CDR1 is SGHDT and CDR2 YYEEEE. The CDR3 has 12 residues. The CDR3 loop is CASSLGDTEAFF. CDR3 DNA sequence: TGTGCCAGCAGCTTAGGAGACACTGAAGCTTTCTTT.

V is TRBV4-3 and J is TRBJ2-3, with 10 bases matching TRBD1. The CDR3 length is 16 residues. The V segment lost 4 bases and the J segment 1 base; nucleotides outside the gene matches: 5. In germline, CDR1 is LGHNA, CDR2 YSLEER. This CDR3 is CASSPGTGARTDTQYF. Written as DNA, the CDR3 is TGCGCCAGCAGCCCAGGGACAGGGGCCCGCACAGATACGCAGTATTTT.

The V and J genes are TRBV4-1 and TRBJ2-7; D is possibly TRBD1 (6 bases). Germline V gives CDR1 MGHRA, CDR2 YSYEKL. The CDR3 is made up of 13 amino acids. Trimming stripped 0 bases from V and 6 bases from J, with 9 bases between. The CDR3 region has the DNA TGCGCCAGCAGCCAAGAGGGGGCTTTCGAGCAGTACTTC. Its translation: CASSQEGAFEQYF.

This clone turned up a few times. V gene TRBV18 combines with J gene TRBJ1-1, with D unresolved. Trimming took 3 bases from V and 2 from J, leaving 7 bases between them. CDR1 is KGHSH, CDR2 LQKENI, per germline. The CDR3 contains 13 residues. The CDR3 DNA reads as TGTGCCAGCTCACCGGGCACCAACACTGAAGCTTTCTTT. As protein: CASSPGTNTEAFF.

The rearrangement links TRBV2 to TRBJ2-5, with D perhaps TRBD1 (6 bases). The CDR3 is 15 residues long. The ends were cut back, 4 bases at V and 2 bases at J, with 14 bases in the middle. Germline loops: CDR1 SNHLY, CDR2 FYNNEI. The DNA for the CDR3 is TGTGCCAGCAGTGGCCACCGGACAGATCAAGAGACCCAGTACTTC. Protein sequence: CASSGHRTDQETQYF. Full variable domain (outside the CDR3, taken from reference TRBV2 and TRBJ2-5): EPEVTQTPSHQVTQMGQEVILRCVPISNHLYFYWYRQILGQKVEFLVSFYNNEISEKSEIFDDQFSVERPDGSNFTLKIRSTKLEDSAMYFCASSGHRTDQETQYFGPGTRLLVL.